Shown below are 3 T cell receptor beta chains from a single sample sequenced in a study of early T cells in non-severe SARS-CoV-2 infection. TCRdb ran MiXCR on the 5' RACE reads and lists one entry per CDR3 protein. The data hold more than 55,000 distinct CDR3 sequences, with roughly an eighth observed a single time. The sequenced material came from whole blood. The receptor source for this set is an adult who was a healthcare worker with PCR-confirmed SARS-CoV-2 infection or an uninfected control (not recorded which).

This clonotype was detected a few times. The rearrangement joins TRBV5-1 to TRBJ2-3; possible D gene TRBD2, 6 bases. Trimming shortened V by 4 bases and J by 6 bases, and 12 bases separated the two germline ends. The CDR3 loop spans 13 amino acids. Looked up from germline, CDR1 is SGHRS and CDR2 is YFSETQ. The CDR3 region has the DNA TGCGCCAGCAGCCGGGAGTATGGGGATACGCAGTATTTT. Its translation is CASSREYGDTQYF. Full variable domain (rest looked up from reference TRBV5-1 and TRBJ2-3): KAGVTQTPRYLIKTRGQQVTLSCSPISGHRSVSWYQQTPGQGLQFLFEYFSETQRNKGNFPGRFSGRQFSNSRSEMNVSTLELGDSALYLCASSREYGDTQYFGPGTRLTVL.

Many counts were recorded for this clonotype. This chain uses TRBV20-1 with TRBJ1-6; tentatively, D is TRBD1 (5 bases). This CDR3 is built from 14 residues. Between the trimmed V and J ends, which lost 2 bases and 8 bases, there was a span of 13 bases. Germline CDR1 reads DFQATT; CDR2 reads SNEGSKA (reference sequence). The CDR3 sequence is CSARPRLGDSPLHF. DNA of the CDR3: TGCAGTGCTAGACCCCGGTTGGGGGATTCACCCCTCCACTTT.

This clonotype was counted only a few times. V usage is TRBV11-2 and J usage is TRBJ2-7; possibly TRBD1 for D (5 bases). With 5 bases removed from V and 2 bases from J, the gap between germline ends came to 10 bases. CDR1 and CDR2 from the germline V gene are SGHAT and FQNNGV. CDR3 length equals 13 residues. This CDR3 is CASSVDSPYEQYF. The CDR3 DNA follows: TGTGCCAGCAGCGTCGACAGCCCCTACGAGCAGTACTTC.